One and the same sample provided the 9 T cell receptor beta chains below, sequenced in a study of CD8+CD57+ T cells in acquired aplastic anemia. Using genomic DNA as the template, TCR beta VDJ and CDR3 profiling was carried out. TCRdb redid the calling of the reads with MiXCR, one entry per CDR3 protein. The repertoire consists of roughly 150,000 distinct CDR3 sequences, with 35% to 55% occurring once and the leading ten covering approximately 1.1%. The specimen sequenced was sorted CD4+, CD8+, or CD8+CD57+ T cells (not recorded which) from PBMCs. Receptor source: a human donor in good health.

This clonotype was detected only a few times. A read error may be the cause here, since a much bigger clone is one base away. The V gene is TRBV20-1, the J gene TRBJ1-4; D call uncertain. Germline V gives CDR1 DFQATT, CDR2 SNEGSKA (reference sequence). V shed 1 base and J shed 7 bases, with 7 bases lying between them. The CDR3 sequence is 12 residues long. The CDR3 DNA follows: TGCAGTGCTAGAGGTCTGGGTGAAAAACTGTTTTTT. As protein: CSARGLGEKLFF.

This clonotype was counted at least ten times. The chain recombines TRBV20-1 with TRBJ2-7; 12 positions agree with TRBD2. With 6 bases clipped from V and 6 bases from J, the junction kept 12 bases outside the gene matches. The CDR3 is made up of 15 amino acids. In germline, CDR1 is DFQATT, CDR2 SNEGSKA (reference sequence). The chain's CDR3 is CSALPSGRAGGEQYF. For the CDR3, the DNA is TGCAGTGCCCTTCCTAGCGGGAGGGCCGGCGGCGAGCAGTACTTC.

This clonotype was seen ten or more times. The chain employs TRBV5-6 and TRBJ2-7, with a possible D match to TRBD2 (6 bases). The CDR3 loop spans 15 amino acids. Trimming removed 3 bases at V and 7 bases at J, with 20 bases between. The V gene's germline CDR1 is SGHDT and CDR2 YYEEEE. The CDR3 sequence is CASSSLSGTLGEQYF. CDR3 bases: TGTGCCAGCAGCTCCCTTAGCGGAACCCTTGGGGAGCAGTACTTC.

Details on this clonotype: Possible read error: a much larger clone is one base away. V and J are TRBV4-2 and TRBJ2-2; tentative D call: TRBD1 (5 bases). Germline V gene lookup returns CDR1 LGHNA and CDR2 YNFKEQ. This CDR3 spans 17 amino acids. The V end lost 5 bases, the J end lost 1 base, and 17 bases lay between the germline ends. CDR3 sequence (DNA): TGTGCCAGCAGCTACCAAATTGACAGCGTGAACACCGGGGAGCTGTTTTTT. Amino acid sequence: CASSYQIDSVNTGELFF.

The rearrangement links TRBV20-1 to TRBJ2-7; the match to TRBD2 covers 8 bases. V lost 3 bases and J lost 10; bases outside the gene matches: 5. This CDR3 comprises 11 residues. Germline CDR1 and CDR2: DFQATT and SNEGSKA (reference sequence). The CDR3: CSASEAGAQYF. In DNA, the CDR3 is TGCAGTGCTAGTGAAGCGGGGGCTCAGTACTTC.

At least ten counts were recorded for this clonotype. This chain links TRBV20-1 with TRBJ2-1; D is unclear. CDR1 and CDR2 from the germline V gene are DFQATT and SNEGSKA (reference sequence). The CDR3 sequence is 13 residues long. V lost 8 bases and J 5 bases, leaving 16 bases between the germline ends. The CDR3: CSPKTLSHNEQFF. In DNA, the CDR3 is TGCAGTCCCAAGACTCTTAGCCACAATGAGCAGTTCTTC.

This clonotype has ten or more counts. V is TRBV7-2 and J is TRBJ2-6; possibly TRBD1 for D (6 bases). CDR3 length: 15 amino acids. CDR1 and CDR2 from the germline V gene are SGHTA and FQGNSA. The V gene lost 1 base and the J gene lost 2 bases, with 6 bases spanning the gap. CDR3 bases: TGTGCCAGCAGCTTAGGGGGGCCTGGGGCCAACGTCCTGACTTTC. Amino acids: CASSLGGPGANVLTF.

There are many counts of this clonotype. This chain uses TRBV7-2 with TRBJ1-4; D remains ambiguous. The CDR3 is 15 amino acids. V lost 3 bases to trimming and J lost 7 bases, with 15 bases between them. Germline V gene data show CDR1 as SGHTA and CDR2 as FQGNSA. CDR3 amino acids: CASSLGTNLGEKLFF. The CDR3, as DNA: TGTGCCAGCAGCTTGGGTACGAACCTGGGTGAAAAACTGTTTTTT.

This clonotype was counted a few times. The chain recombines TRBV10-2 with TRBJ2-3; 8 nucleotides line up with TRBD1. The CDR3 extends over 14 amino acids. J lost 6 bases, V lost 6 bases, and 8 bases had no gene match. The germline V gene has CDR1 WSHSY and CDR2 SAAADI. The CDR3: CASSQTGEADTQYF. The CDR3 nucleotides are TGCGCCAGCAGCCAGACAGGGGAGGCCGATACGCAGTATTTT.